These T cell receptor beta chains were read from a single sample in a study of OX40 agonist ivuxolimab in advanced cancers. Here immunoSEQ multiplex PCR was the method, and the copy in TCRdb shows in-frame clones only, minus some. The table records about 38,000 clones, about 78% of them present only once. Specimen: CD4+ or CD8+ T cells sorted from blood, collected in a trial of the OX40 agonist ivuxolimab. The source is an adult with an advanced solid tumor such as melanoma, head and neck, liver or kidney cancer. The CDR3 runs from the conserved cysteine through the conserved F or W. A D gene is named only where the DNA matches it firmly. Expanded clones are given a class, and other clones once, few, many or no size at all.

>-|TRBD1|TRBV2|TRBJ2-1
CASSPDRGSYNEQFF
TGTGCCAGCAGTCCGGACAGGGGATCCTACAATGAGCAGTTCTTC
>-|-|TRBV7-2|TRBJ2-3
CASSSLGGYPLRTDTQYF
TGTGCCAGCAGCTCCCTCGGCGGTTACCCCCTTCGCACAGATACGCAGTATTTT
>-|-|TRBV6-5|TRBJ2-7
CASSELDRLHEQYF
TGTGCCAGCAGCGAACTAGATCGGTTACACGAGCAGTACTTC
>once|TRBD1|TRBV6-6|TRBJ2-7
CASSYVRTGAYEQYF
TGTGCCAGCAGTTACGTGAGGACAGGGGCCTACGAGCAGTACTTC
>-|TRBD2|TRBV11-2|TRBJ2-1
CASKSLAGVGRRNEQFF
TGTGCCAGCAAGTCACTAGCGGGAGTGGGTCGGAGAAATGAGCAGTTCTTC
>-|-|TRBV7-2|TRBJ2-3
CASSLGASTDTQYF
TGTGCCAGCAGCTTAGGGGCTAGCACAGATACGCAGTATTTT
>few|TRBD1|TRBV11-2|TRBJ1-1
CASSFREGAKTEAFF
TGTGCCAGCAGCTTTAGGGAGGGGGCGAAGACTGAAGCTTTCTTT
>-|-|TRBV7-9|TRBJ1-5
CASSDTPNQPQHF
TGTGCCAGCAGCGACACTCCCAATCAGCCCCAGCATTTT
>few|TRBD1|TRBV28|TRBJ2-5
CASSPRAGTAQETQYF
TGTGCCAGCAGCCCACGAGCCGGGACAGCGCAAGAGACCCAGTACTTC
>-|-|TRBV4-3|TRBJ1-6
CASSQGAGNYNSPLHF
TGCGCCAGCAGCCAAGGCGCAGGGAACTATAATTCACCCCTCCACTTT
>-|TRBD2|TRBV7-2|TRBJ2-1
CASSDGLAGVPMQFF
TGTGCCAGCAGCGACGGACTAGCGGGGGTACCGATGCAGTTCTTC
>-|-|TRBV5-7|TRBJ1-5
CASSHDSRNQPQHF
TGTGCCAGCAGCCATGACAGTCGCAATCAGCCCCAGCATTTT
>-|-|TRBV27|TRBJ2-5
CASSHGGVETQYF
TGTGCCAGCAGTCACGGGGGAGTAGAGACCCAGTACTTC
>-|TRBD2|TRBV7-9|TRBJ2-1
CASSSLLAGGRTYNEQFF
TGTGCCAGCAGCTCCCTGCTAGCGGGGGGGCGGACCTACAATGAGCAGTTCTTC
>-|-|TRBV13|TRBJ2-1
CASSLDYRNEQFF
TGTGCCAGCAGCTTGGACTATAGGAATGAGCAGTTCTTC
>-|TRBD1|TRBV19|TRBJ1-5
CASSFQGAQQPQHF
TGTGCCAGTAGTTTTCAGGGGGCGCAGCAGCCCCAGCATTTT
>-|TRBD1|TRBV5-4|TRBJ1-6
CASSSDRGLSPLHF
TGTGCCAGCAGCTCGGACAGGGGGCTTTCACCCCTCCACTTT
>-|-|TRBV10-3|TRBJ1-2
CAITGGDYGYTF
TGTGCCATCACGGGGGGCGACTATGGCTACACCTTC
>-|-|TRBV5-6|TRBJ1-2
CASSPEGENYGYTF
TGTGCCAGCAGCCCGGAAGGGGAGAACTATGGCTACACCTTC
>few|-|TRBV6-4|TRBJ2-2
CASSEGTGELFF
TGTGCCAGCAGTGAGGGCACCGGGGAGCTGTTTTTT
>-|TRBD2|TRBV6-5|TRBJ2-5
CASTTGLAGETQYF
TGTGCCAGCACCACCGGACTAGCGGGAGAGACCCAGTACTTC
>few|-|TRBV7-9|TRBJ2-7
CASSLRRVHDEQYF
TGTGCCAGCAGCTTACGGAGGGTTCACGACGAGCAGTACTTC
>few|-|TRBV11-2|TRBJ2-2
CASSFGTQSGELFF
TGTGCCAGCAGCTTCGGGACACAGTCCGGGGAGCTGTTTTTT
>-|TRBD2|TRBV2|TRBJ2-4
CASSESERGIQYF
TGTGCCAGCAGTGAGTCAGAGCGGGGCATTCAGTACTTC
>-|TRBD2|TRBV10-1|TRBJ2-3
CASSGTSGATDTQYF
TGCGCCAGCAGCGGGACTAGCGGGGCAACAGATACGCAGTATTTT
>-|TRBD1|TRBV18|TRBJ2-6
CASSPPSAGGSGANVLTF
TGTGCCAGCTCACCACCCTCGGCAGGGGGCTCTGGGGCCAACGTCCTGACTTTC
>-|-|TRBV29-1|TRBJ1-3
CSVEFPTSGNTIYF
TGCAGCGTTGAATTCCCGACCTCTGGAAACACCATATATTTT
>-|TRBD1|TRBV10-3|TRBJ2-7
CATRQGSSYEQYF
TGTGCCACACGACAGGGGAGCTCCTACGAGCAGTACTTC
>-|TRBD1|TRBV5-1|TRBJ2-3
CASQGVGTDTQYF
TGCGCCAGCCAGGGGGTGGGCACAGATACGCAGTATTTT
>-|TRBD1|TRBV7-2|TRBJ1-1
CASSFSGGVDEAFF
TGTGCCAGCAGCTTTTCAGGGGGCGTTGATGAAGCTTTCTTT
>once|-|TRBV4-3|TRBJ1-5
CASSQDLQGAQPQHF
TGCGCCAGCAGCCAAGATCTGCAGGGAGCTCAGCCCCAGCATTTT
>-|-|TRBV30|TRBJ2-5
CALSTGMEETQYF
TGTGCTCTAAGTACAGGGATGGAGGAGACCCAGTACTTC
>-|TRBD1|TRBV27|TRBJ1-2
CASSPRTGLLHYGYTF
TGTGCCAGCAGCCCCAGGACAGGACTACTCCACTATGGCTACACCTTC
>-|TRBD2|TRBV5-1|TRBJ2-3
CASTPRAGPSTDAQYF
TGCGCCAGCACCCCTAGAGCGGGACCTAGCACAGATGCGCAGTATTTT
>few|TRBD1|TRBV6-5|TRBJ2-2
CASSYHTGGNGELFF
TGTGCCAGCAGTTACCACACAGGGGGGAACGGGGAGCTGTTTTTT
>-|TRBD1|TRBV18|TRBJ2-2
CASCGQGGTGELFF
TGTGCCAGCTGCGGACAGGGTGGCACCGGGGAGCTGTTTTTT
>-|TRBD2|TRBV27|TRBJ2-2
CASGSGRYTGELFF
TGTGCCAGCGGAAGCGGGAGGTACACCGGGGAGCTGTTTTTT
>-|TRBD2|TRBV7-2|TRBJ2-3
CASSSPLGGSTQYF
TGTGCCAGCAGCTCCCCCTTGGGGGGGTCTACGCAGTATTTT
>-|-|TRBV6-1|TRBJ2-3
CASRRDTDTQYF
TGTGCCAGCAGGCGGGACACAGATACGCAGTATTTT
>-|TRBD1|TRBV14|TRBJ2-3
CASSQLQGASTDTQYF
TGTGCCAGCAGCCAACTACAGGGGGCTAGCACAGATACGCAGTATTTT
>-|-|TRBV21-1|TRBJ1-5
CASLDRGESGPQHF
TGTGCCAGCTTGGACAGGGGGGAATCGGGGCCCCAGCATTTT
>-|-|TRBV27|TRBJ1-1
CASKTGRTIEAFF
TGTGCCAGCAAGACGGGACGGACCATTGAAGCTTTCTTT
>-|-|TRBV19|TRBJ1-5
CASSISGSLGYSNQPQHF
TGTGCCAGTAGTATTTCTGGGTCCTTGGGGTATAGCAATCAGCCCCAGCATTTT
>-|-|TRBV4-1|TRBJ2-5
CASSQVYVQETQYF
TGCGCCAGCAGCCAAGTTTACGTCCAAGAGACCCAGTACTTC
>-|-|TRBV27|TRBJ2-6
CASSLRQRSGANVLTF
TGTGCCAGCAGTTTACGACAGCGTTCTGGGGCCAACGTCCTGACTTTC
>once|TRBD1|TRBV4-3|TRBJ1-2
CASSPGQGPNYGYTF
TGCGCCAGCAGCCCGGGACAGGGACCAAACTATGGCTACACCTTC
>-|TRBD1|TRBV30|TRBJ1-1
CAWIPLTGYTEAFF
TGTGCCTGGATCCCATTGACAGGGTACACTGAAGCTTTCTTT
>-|-|TRBV11-2|TRBJ1-2
CASSSQEGNYGYTF
TGTGCCAGCAGCTCTCAGGAGGGGAACTATGGCTACACCTTC
>-|-|TRBV5-5|TRBJ2-5
CASSHGGSQETQYF
TGTGCCAGCTCGCATGGGGGGTCCCAAGAGACCCAGTACTTC
>-|-|TRBV9|TRBJ1-4
CASSVYGDTNEKLFF
TGTGCCAGCAGCGTATACGGGGATACTAATGAAAAACTGTTTTTT
>-|-|TRBV5-4|TRBJ2-5
CASSLSSRSQETQYF
TGTGCCAGCAGCTTGAGTTCGCGAAGTCAAGAGACCCAGTACTTC
>-|-|TRBV7-2|TRBJ2-3
CASSPAEAALSGDTQYF
TGTGCCAGCAGCCCCGCCGAGGCCGCCCTATCCGGAGATACGCAGTATTTT
>-|-|TRBV9|TRBJ2-1
CASSPSGSPQWDEQFF
TGTGCCAGCAGCCCCTCGGGTTCGCCGCAGTGGGATGAGCAGTTCTTC
>-|TRBD2|TRBV4-1|TRBJ2-3
CASSQRELTSGGAADTQYF
TGCGCCAGCAGCCAAAGAGAGCTAACTAGCGGGGGGGCCGCAGATACGCAGTATTTT
>once|TRBD2|TRBV7-2|TRBJ2-5
CASSIQGAGEKETQYF
TGTGCCAGCAGCATCCAAGGTGCGGGAGAAAAAGAGACCCAGTACTTC
>-|-|TRBV7-3|TRBJ2-6
CASSSTGPGANVLTF
TGTGCCAGCAGCTCTACAGGGCCTGGGGCCAACGTCCTGACTTTC
>many|-|TRBV11-2|TRBJ1-5
CASSLSDSNQPQHF
TGTGCCAGCAGCTTGTCCGATAGCAATCAGCCCCAGCATTTT